The clone carrying this TCR beta chain occurred many times. The antigen is undetermined. This sample was taken from a study of spatial heterogeneity in lung cancer. Findings and limits, study-wide: The appearance of ubiquitous expanded tumor TCRs in blood was greater at resection than follow-up.

V was clipped by 2 bases and J by 3 bases, with 15 bases between them. CDR3 size: 15 residues. Germline-derived CDR1 and CDR2 are SQVTM and ANQGSEA. Time point meaning: sample taken at primary tumor resection. Frozen PBMC, nontumor lung or tumor provided whole RNA, which was sequenced unsorted. On each TCR cDNA molecule, a unique molecular identifier was present. Each CDR3 protein gets one entry after TCRdb re-called the 5' RACE reads with MiXCR. The sample carries 20,000 to 25,000 distinct CDR3 sequences, 4.6% recorded once. The genes are TRBV29-1 and TRBJ2-3, with D unclear. Sequencing used PBMCs, obtained at surgery. The clonotype originates from a male donor with early-stage non-small cell lung cancer. The CDR3 protein is CSVEPRGDGTDTQYF. CDR3 nucleotide sequence: TGCAGCGTTGAACCCCGTGGGGATGGTACAGATACGCAGTATTTT.